These 27 T cell receptor beta chains were sequenced from one sample in a study of T cells in Graves' hyperthyroidism and ophthalmopathy (dated by TCRdb to between 2019 and 2020). Library preparation was by multiplex PCR. Instrument used: Illumina HiSeq 2000. TCR beta CDR3 regions were amplified from RNA transcripts. A first-round RT-PCR of the TCR CDR3 used the HTBI primer set with the Qiagen OneStep RT-PCR kit. TCRdb reran the public reads through fastp at Q25 and MiXCR, keeping productive beta chains. All rows with the same CDR3 protein become a single entry with the most common DNA and genes. Present in this sample are a few hundred thousand distinct CDR3 sequences, around a sixth of which were seen just once. Under 7.5% of the sample comes from the top ten. The sequenced sample was blood. The receptors originated from a woman aged 25 to 39 with Graves' hyperthyroidism.

As to this clonotype: This clone may be a read error of a much larger clone one base away. V is TRBV20-1 and J is TRBJ2-3; 9 bases agree with TRBD1. Germline-derived CDR1 and CDR2 are DFQATT and SNEGSKA (reference sequence). V dropped 8 bases and J dropped 9; count of bases not matched to a gene: 6. CDR3 length: 11 residues. CDR3 loop: CSSHTGGTQYF. CDR3 DNA: TGCAGTAGTCATACAGGGGGCACGCAGTATTTT.

The chain links TRBV9 to TRBJ2-7; no reliable D call. The CDR3 has 13 residues. V lost 0 bases to trimming and J lost 3 bases, with 7 bases between them. Germline V gene lookup returns CDR1 SGDLS and CDR2 YYNGEE. CDR3 loop: CASSVAYGYEQYF. The DNA for the CDR3 is TGTGCCAGCAGCGTAGCTTACGGCTACGAGCAGTACTTC.

This clonotype was detected only a few times. V is TRBV20-1 and J is TRBJ1-1, with TRBD1 as a possible D gene (5 bases). The CDR3 extends over 14 amino acids. V lost 0 bases and J lost 5, with 13 bases in between. Germline V CDR1 and CDR2: DFQATT, SNEGSKA (reference sequence). Here the CDR3 reads CSARDIRAGTEAFF. Here the CDR3 DNA reads TGCAGTGCTAGAGATATCAGGGCTGGAACTGAAGCTTTCTTT.

This clonotype was detected ten times or more. The chain recombines TRBV12-3 or TRBV12-4 with TRBJ2-7; 9 bases match TRBD1. Losses at the gene ends were 3 bases for V and 7 bases for J; bases not matched to a gene: 10. The CDR3 sequence is 15 residues long. The CDR3 DNA sequence: TGTGCCAGCAGTTTTGCGGGACAGGGTGGACGAGAGCAGTACTTC. Its protein product is CASSFAGQGGREQYF.

This clonotype was observed a few times. The V gene is TRBV7-7, the J gene TRBJ2-7; D call uncertain. The ends were cut back, 1 base at V and 0 bases at J, with 16 bases in the middle. The CDR3 consists of 17 residues. The V gene's germline CDR1 is SSHAT and CDR2 FNYEAQ (reference sequence). CDR3: CASSLEPKWRHSYEQYF. CDR3 in DNA: TGTGCCAGCAGCTTAGAGCCCAAGTGGCGTCACTCCTACGAGCAGTACTTC. Based on the CDR3 plus reference TRBV7-7 and TRBJ2-7, the full variable domain is GAGVSQSPRYKVTKRGQDVTLRCDPISSHATLYWYQQALGQGPEFLTYFNYEAQPDKSGLPSDRFSAERPEGSISTLTIQRTEQRDSAMYRCASSLEPKWRHSYEQYFGPGTRLTVT.

The V gene is TRBV7-9, the J gene TRBJ1-2, with 10 bases lining up with TRBD1. Unmatched junction bases numbered 14, after V lost 5 bases and J lost 8 bases. This CDR3 has 16 residues. Germline-derived CDR1 and CDR2 are SEHNR and FQNEAQ (reference sequence). The CDR3 coding sequence is TGTGCCAGCAGCCACTCCCCGACAGGGGGCGCCGGAGGCTACACCTTC. Its protein product is CASSHSPTGGAGGYTF.

This clonotype was detected ten times or more. This chain joins TRBV12-3 or TRBV12-4 and TRBJ2-1; no reliable D call. V shed 1 base and J shed 6 bases, with 7 bases lying between them. The CDR3 runs 13 residues. The CDR3 DNA is TGTGCCAGCAGTTTAGACAGACGCAATGAGCAGTTCTTC. This sequence encodes CASSLDRRNEQFF.

There are many counts of this clonotype. The genes are TRBV7-2 and TRBJ1-1, with a possible D match to TRBD1 (6 bases). CDR1 SGHTA and CDR2 FQGNSA come from the germline V gene. The CDR3 sequence is 15 residues long. Trimming shortened V by 5 bases and J by 4 bases, and 17 bases separated the two germline ends. The CDR3 DNA is TGTGCCAGCAGCCAGGCCGGGACATTTACCACTGAAGCTTTCTTT. As protein: CASSQAGTFTTEAFF.

This clonotype appeared a single time. A read error is possible here, since a much larger clone lies one base away. This sequence joins TRBV7-8 and TRBJ2-5; TRBD1 aligns across 8 bases. V shed 4 bases and J 5 bases; nucleotides not matched to a gene: 9. The V gene's germline CDR1 is SGHVS and CDR2 FQNEAQ. This CDR3 comprises 15 residues. This CDR3 reads CASSSSRPGGETQYF. For the CDR3, the DNA is TGTGCCAGCAGCTCCTCCAGGCCAGGGGGCGAGACCCAGTACTTC.

This clonotype has at least ten counts. The genes are TRBV6-1 and TRBJ1-1, with D unresolved. This CDR3 has 13 residues. Trimming left V 8 bases short and J 5 bases short, with 15 bases between. Germline CDR1 MNHNS, CDR2 SASEGT. Written as DNA, the CDR3 is TGTGCCAGCTCTCTGTCGGAGGGAACTGAAGCTTTCTTT. This encodes CASSLSEGTEAFF.

In the case of this clonotype: Germline and junction disagree at one end, which may indicate a read error. The V and J genes are TRBV7-2 and TRBJ2-1; D is ambiguous. The end of the DNA aligns better with TRBJ2-7, so the J call may be wrong. The CDR3 runs 15 residues. CDR1 SGHTA and CDR2 FQGNSA come from the germline V gene. CDR3 sequence: CASSLTVGSYNEQYF. The CDR3 region has the DNA TGCGCCAGCAGCCTTACGGTGGGTAGTTACAATGAGCAGTACTTC.

This clonotype was observed many times. The chain carries TRBV30 and TRBJ1-5; no clear D. The CDR3 runs to 13 residues. In germline, CDR1 is GTSNPN, CDR2 SVGIG (reference sequence). Trimming took 1 base from V and 6 from J, leaving 10 bases between them. CDR3 nucleotide sequence: TGTGCCTGGAGTGGGCAGGCCAGTCAGCCCCAGCATTTT. Its translation: CAWSGQASQPQHF.

The sample holds a few counts of this clonotype. V gene TRBV9 combines with J gene TRBJ2-1; D is unclear. CDR1 and CDR2 (germline): SGDLS, YYNGEE. Trimming took 0 bases from V and 3 from J, leaving 10 bases between them. This CDR3 is built from 15 residues. CDR3 nucleotide sequence: TGTGCCAGCAGCGTAGATGGGGTAGGCTACAATGAGCAGTTCTTC. It translates to CASSVDGVGYNEQFF. The complete variable domain, with remaining parts taken from reference TRBV9 and TRBJ2-1, reads DSGVTQTPKHLITATGQRVTLRCSPRSGDLSVYWYQQSLDQGLQFLIQYYNGEERAKGNILERFSAQQFPDLHSELNLSSLELGDSALYFCASSVDGVGYNEQFFGPGTRLTVL.

The table lists this clonotype with many counts. The chain joins TRBV7-9 to TRBJ2-5, with 7 positions matching TRBD1. Germline CDR1 reads SEHNR; CDR2 reads FQNEAQ (reference sequence). The ends lost 5 bases at V and 4 bases at J; junction bases unmatched: 4. CDR3 length: 13 amino acids. The CDR3 DNA follows: TGTGCCAGCAGCGGCCGGGACAGAGAGACCCAGTACTTC. Its protein product is CASSGRDRETQYF.

The table lists this clonotype with many counts. In DNA, the CDR3 is TGTGCCAGCAGAGGTGGCCTGGCGGACAGCTCCTACAATGAGCAGTTCTTC. Protein product: CASRGGLADSSYNEQFF. This chain joins TRBV6-2 or TRBV6-3 and TRBJ2-1; perhaps TRBD1 as D (6 bases). The CDR3 extends over 17 amino acids. Trimming cost V 6 bases and J 0 bases, with 18 bases left between them. CDR1 is MNHEY and CDR2 is SVGEGT in the germline V gene.

V and J are TRBV19 and TRBJ1-4; 7 nucleotides line up with TRBD1. CDR3 length equals 15 residues. V lost 5 bases, J lost 5 bases, and 8 bases stayed unmatched. CDR1 is LNHDA and CDR2 is SQIVND in the germline V gene (reference sequence). The DNA for the CDR3 is TGTGCCAGTAGTGCGGACAGGACTCCGAATGAAAAACTGTTTTTT. Translating it yields CASSADRTPNEKLFF.

This clonotype showed up many times. V usage is TRBV9 and J usage is TRBJ2-7; 8 nucleotides line up with TRBD2. The V gene end was trimmed by 3 bases and the J gene end by 2 bases; junction bases not matched to a gene: 7. The CDR3 covers 15 residues. Germline CDR1 SGDLS, CDR2 YYNGEE. The CDR3 nucleotides are TGTGCCAGCAGCGCAAGGAGCGGGAGTACCTACGAGCAGTACTTC. It specifies CASSARSGSTYEQYF.

V is TRBV18 and J is TRBJ2-2; D not resolved. V was shortened by 6 bases and J by 4 bases, with 12 bases between the two germline ends. The germline gives CDR1 KGHSH, CDR2 LQKENI. The CDR3 contains 14 residues. The CDR3 bases are TGTGCCAGCTCTAGTACGACCATCACCGGGGAGCTGTTTTTT. Protein: CASSSTTITGELFF. The full variable domain, completed using reference TRBV18 and TRBJ2-2, is NAGVMQNPRHLVRRRGQEARLRCSPMKGHSHVYWYRQLPEEGLKFMVYLQKENIIDESGMPKERFSAEFPKEGPSILRIQQVVRGDSAAYFCASSSTTITGELFFGEGSRLTVL.

J is TRBJ1-2 and V is TRBV7-2; D perhaps matches TRBD1 (5 bases). Germline V CDR1 and CDR2: SGHTA, FQGNSA. The CDR3 has 15 residues. Trimming shortened V by 4 bases and J by 7 bases, and 19 bases separated the two germline ends. CDR3 residues: CASSSQSSGVGGYTF. The CDR3 region has the DNA TGTGCCAGCAGCTCACAGTCCTCGGGGGTCGGTGGCTACACCTTC.

This clonotype has ten or more counts. The chain uses TRBV12-3 or TRBV12-4 and TRBJ1-2, with 9 positions matching TRBD1. The CDR3 loop spans 12 amino acids. The junction had 2 bases not matched to a gene; V was cut back by 5 bases and J by 7 bases. The CDR3 region is CASSRTGVGYTF. As DNA, the CDR3 is TGTGCCAGCAGTCGGACAGGGGTTGGCTACACCTTC.

This clonotype was observed a few times. This chain joins TRBV7-2 and TRBJ2-5; D may match TRBD1 or TRBD2 (5 bases each). Germline V CDR1 and CDR2: SGHTA, FQGNSA. The CDR3 runs to 15 residues. V gave up 1 base and J gave up 5 bases, with 14 bases separating them. CDR3 in amino acids: CASSLVWAGAETQYF. In DNA form, the CDR3 reads TGTGCCAGCAGCTTAGTGTGGGCCGGGGCGGAGACCCAGTACTTC.

This clonotype was observed a handful of times. CDR3 sequence (DNA): TGTGCCAGCAGCCCCCTCCTCGGCGGCACTAGCACAGATACGCAGTATTTT. This codes for CASSPLLGGTSTDTQYF. This sequence joins TRBV4-2 and TRBJ2-3; no clear D. Trimming stripped 4 bases from V and 0 bases from J, with 17 bases between. The CDR3 contains 17 residues. Germline CDR1 is LGHNA and CDR2 is YNFKEQ.

This clonotype was observed many times. The chain has TRBV30 and TRBJ2-1, with 9 positions matching TRBD1. The CDR3 loop spans 15 amino acids. The V segment lost 0 bases and the J segment 3 bases; nucleotides outside the gene matches: 3. The V gene's germline CDR1 is GTSNPN and CDR2 SVGIG (reference sequence). CDR3 region: CAWSVAGQGYNEQFF. The CDR3 DNA reads as TGTGCCTGGAGTGTCGCGGGACAGGGCTACAATGAGCAGTTCTTC.

This clonotype was observed at least ten times. The chain links TRBV7-2 to TRBJ1-2; D is unresolved. There are 14 residues in the CDR3. Trimming left V 1 base short and J 8 bases short, with 14 bases between. From germline, CDR1 is SGHTA and CDR2 FQGNSA. The CDR3 coding sequence is TGTGCCAGCAGCTTAGACCGGAGACGGGAAGGCTACACCTTC. This gives the protein CASSLDRRREGYTF.

This clonotype was observed at least ten times. The chain joins TRBV29-1 to TRBJ2-1; perhaps TRBD2 as D (6 bases). Looked up from germline, CDR1 is SQVTM and CDR2 is ANQGSEA. This CDR3 has 12 residues. V was shortened by 6 bases and J by 13 bases, with 19 bases between the two germline ends. The CDR3 loop reads CSVTHWTTTQFF. DNA for the CDR3: TGCAGCGTGACCCACTGGACTACTACACAGTTCTTC.

On this clonotype: This may be a read error: a much more frequent sequence differs by one nucleotide. J is TRBJ1-1 and V is TRBV6-2 or TRBV6-3; D call uncertain. CDR3 length: 12 residues. Germline CDR1 MNHEY, CDR2 SVGEGT. V lost 2 bases and J lost 4, with 5 bases in between. The CDR3 is CASSYAGTEAFF. CDR3 DNA: TGTGCCAGCAGTTACGCCGGCACTGAAGCTTTCTTT.

The chain employs TRBV7-2 and TRBJ2-5; D is possibly TRBD2 (6 bases). Germline V gene data show CDR1 as SGHTA and CDR2 as FQGNSA. V lost 7 bases and J lost 9, with 18 bases in between. The CDR3 is 13 residues long. The CDR3 DNA is TGTGCCAGCAACCTTAACCCGGGAGACCCCCAGTACTTC. Amino acids: CASNLNPGDPQYF.